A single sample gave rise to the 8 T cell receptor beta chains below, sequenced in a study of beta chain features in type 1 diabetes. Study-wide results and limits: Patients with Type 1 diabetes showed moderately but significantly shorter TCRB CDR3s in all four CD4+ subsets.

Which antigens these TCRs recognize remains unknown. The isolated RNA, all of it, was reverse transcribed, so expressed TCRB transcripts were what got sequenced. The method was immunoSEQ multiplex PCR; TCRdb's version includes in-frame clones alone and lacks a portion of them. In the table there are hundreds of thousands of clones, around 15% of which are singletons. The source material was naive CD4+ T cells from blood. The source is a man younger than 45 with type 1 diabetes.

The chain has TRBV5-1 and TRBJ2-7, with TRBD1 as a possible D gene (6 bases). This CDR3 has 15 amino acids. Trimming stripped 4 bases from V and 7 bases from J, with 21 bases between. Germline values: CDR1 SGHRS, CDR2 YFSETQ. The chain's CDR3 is CASSPGQGLSGEQYF. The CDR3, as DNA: TGCGCCAGCAGCCCGGGGCAGGGGTTATCGGGTGAGCAGTACTTC. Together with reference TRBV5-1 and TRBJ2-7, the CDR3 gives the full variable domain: KAGVTQTPRYLIKTRGQQVTLSCSPISGHRSVSWYQQTPGQGLQFLFEYFSETQRNKGNFPGRFSGRQFSNSRSEMNVSTLELGDSALYLCASSPGQGLSGEQYFGPGTRLTVT.

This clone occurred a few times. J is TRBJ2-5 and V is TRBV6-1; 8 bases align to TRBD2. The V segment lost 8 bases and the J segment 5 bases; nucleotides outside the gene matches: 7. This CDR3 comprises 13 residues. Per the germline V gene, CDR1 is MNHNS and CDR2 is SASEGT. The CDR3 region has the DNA TGTGCCAGCGCGGGACTAGAACGGGAGACCCAGTACTTC. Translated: CASAGLERETQYF.

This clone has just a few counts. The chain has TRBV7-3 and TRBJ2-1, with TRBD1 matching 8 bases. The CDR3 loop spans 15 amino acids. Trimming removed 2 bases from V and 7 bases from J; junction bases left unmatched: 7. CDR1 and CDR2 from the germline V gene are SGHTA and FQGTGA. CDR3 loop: CASSLLAGGANEQFF. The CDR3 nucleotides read TGTGCCAGCAGCTTATTGGCAGGGGGCGCGAATGAGCAGTTCTTC. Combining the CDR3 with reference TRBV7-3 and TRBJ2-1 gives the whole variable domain GAGVSQTPSNKVTEKGKYVELRCDPISGHTALYWYRQSLGQGPEFLIYFQGTGAADDSGLPNDRFFAVRPEGSVSTLKIQRTERGDSAVYLCASSLLAGGANEQFFGPGTRLTVL.

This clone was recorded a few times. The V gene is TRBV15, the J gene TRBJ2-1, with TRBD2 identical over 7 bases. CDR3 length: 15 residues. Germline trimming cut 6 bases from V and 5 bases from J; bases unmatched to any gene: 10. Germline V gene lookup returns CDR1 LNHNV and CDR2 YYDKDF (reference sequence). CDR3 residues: CATRGAGGYNNEQFF. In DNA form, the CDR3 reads TGTGCCACCAGAGGAGCCGGGGGGTATAACAATGAGCAGTTCTTC.

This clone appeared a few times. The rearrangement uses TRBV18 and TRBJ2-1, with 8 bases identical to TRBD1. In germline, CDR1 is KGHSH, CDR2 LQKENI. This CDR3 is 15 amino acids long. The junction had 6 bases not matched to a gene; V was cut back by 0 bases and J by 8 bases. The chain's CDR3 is CASSPPAGGMYEQFF. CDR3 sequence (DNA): TGTGCCAGCTCACCACCGGCAGGGGGCATGTATGAGCAGTTCTTC. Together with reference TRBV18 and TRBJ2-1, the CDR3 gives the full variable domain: NAGVMQNPRHLVRRRGQEARLRCSPMKGHSHVYWYRQLPEEGLKFMVYLQKENIIDESGMPKERFSAEFPKEGPSILRIQQVVRGDSAAYFCASSPPAGGMYEQFFGPGTRLTVL.

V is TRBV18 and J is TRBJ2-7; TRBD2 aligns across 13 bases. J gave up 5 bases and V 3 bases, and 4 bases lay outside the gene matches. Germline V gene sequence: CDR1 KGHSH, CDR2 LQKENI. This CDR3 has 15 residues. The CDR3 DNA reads TGTGCCAGCTCACCCGGGACTAGCGGGAAGCACGAGCAGTACTTC. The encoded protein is CASSPGTSGKHEQYF.

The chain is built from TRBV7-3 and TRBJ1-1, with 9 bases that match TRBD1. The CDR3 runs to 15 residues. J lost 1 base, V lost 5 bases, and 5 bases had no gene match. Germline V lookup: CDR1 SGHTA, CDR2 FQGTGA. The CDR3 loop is CASSPRTGENTEAFF. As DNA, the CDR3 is TGTGCCAGCAGCCCAAGGACAGGGGAGAACACTGAAGCTTTCTTT.

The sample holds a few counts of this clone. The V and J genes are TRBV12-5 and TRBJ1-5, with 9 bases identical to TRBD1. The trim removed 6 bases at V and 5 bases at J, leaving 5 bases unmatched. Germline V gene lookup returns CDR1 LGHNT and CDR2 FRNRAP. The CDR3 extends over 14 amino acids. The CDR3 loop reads CASGRRDRDQPQHF. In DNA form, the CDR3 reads TGTGCTAGTGGGCGGCGGGACAGGGATCAGCCCCAGCATTTT.